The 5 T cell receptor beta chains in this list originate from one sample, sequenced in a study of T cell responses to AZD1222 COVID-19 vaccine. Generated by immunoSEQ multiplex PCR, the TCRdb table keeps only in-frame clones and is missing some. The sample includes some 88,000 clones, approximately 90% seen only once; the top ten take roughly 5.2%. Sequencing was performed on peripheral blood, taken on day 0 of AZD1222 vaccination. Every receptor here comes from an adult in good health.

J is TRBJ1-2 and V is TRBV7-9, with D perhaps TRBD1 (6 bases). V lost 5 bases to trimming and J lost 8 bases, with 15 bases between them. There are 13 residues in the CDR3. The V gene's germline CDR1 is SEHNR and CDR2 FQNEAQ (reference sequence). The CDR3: CASSHRDVRGYTF. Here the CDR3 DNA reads TGTGCCAGCAGCCACAGGGACGTACGGGGCTACACCTTC.

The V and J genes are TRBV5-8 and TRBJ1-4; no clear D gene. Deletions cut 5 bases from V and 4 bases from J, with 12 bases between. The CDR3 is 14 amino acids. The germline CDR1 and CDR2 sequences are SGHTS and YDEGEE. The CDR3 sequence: CASRSYWDNEKLFF. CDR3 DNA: TGTGCCAGCAGGTCGTACTGGGATAATGAAAAACTGTTTTTT.

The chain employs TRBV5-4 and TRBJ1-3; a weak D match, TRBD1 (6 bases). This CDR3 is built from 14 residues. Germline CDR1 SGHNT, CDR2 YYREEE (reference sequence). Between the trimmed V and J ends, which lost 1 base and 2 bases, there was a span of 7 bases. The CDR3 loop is CASSLSGAGNTIYF. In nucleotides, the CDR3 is TGTGCCAGCAGCTTGTCAGGGGCTGGAAACACCATATATTTT. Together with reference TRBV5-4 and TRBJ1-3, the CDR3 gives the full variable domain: ETGVTQSPTHLIKTRGQQVTLRCSSQSGHNTVSWYQQALGQGPQFIFQYYREEENGRGNFPPRFSGLQFPNYSSELNVNALELDDSALYLCASSLSGAGNTIYFGEGSWLTVV.

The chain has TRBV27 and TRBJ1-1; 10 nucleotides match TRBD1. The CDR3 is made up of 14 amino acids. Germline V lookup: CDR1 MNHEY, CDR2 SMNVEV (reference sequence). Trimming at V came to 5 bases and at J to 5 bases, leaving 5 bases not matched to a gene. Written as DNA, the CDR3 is TGTGCCAGCAGTCCCGGACAGGGGGGAACTGAAGCTTTCTTT. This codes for CASSPGQGGTEAFF.

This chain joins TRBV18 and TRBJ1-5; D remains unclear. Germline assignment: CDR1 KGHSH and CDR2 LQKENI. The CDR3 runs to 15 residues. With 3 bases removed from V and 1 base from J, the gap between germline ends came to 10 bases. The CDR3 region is CASSPSGMSNQPQHF. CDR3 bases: TGTGCCAGCTCACCCTCGGGCATGAGCAATCAGCCCCAGCATTTT.